The clone carrying this TCR beta chain showed up just a few times. The antigen is unknown. The entry originates in a study of T cells in Graves' hyperthyroidism and ophthalmopathy. Losses at the gene ends were 4 bases for V and 5 bases for J; bases not matched to a gene: 4. The CDR3 sequence is 15 residues long. Study conclusions and caveats: For ophthalmopathy, model prediction preceded onset by a median 6.5 months. Clonotypes that were expanded in thyroid above 0.001 mostly appeared in blood too.

If no ophthalmopathy progression occurred within 18 months, Graves' hyperthyroidism was stable. TCR beta CDR3 region amplification was performed from RNA transcripts. HTBI primers were employed in a first-round RT-PCR of the TCR CDR3. Each CDR3 protein is one row after TCRdb ran MiXCR on the multiplex PCR reads. Here the sample spans some 500,000 distinct CDR3 sequences, about 15% being singletons. Sequencing input: blood. The sequence came from a woman younger than 35 with Graves' hyperthyroidism. The chain joins TRBV12-3 or TRBV12-4 to TRBJ2-2, with 10 bases matching TRBD2. The DNA of the CDR3 is TGTGCCAGCAGTTCTCTTAGCGGGAGGACCGGGGAGCTGTTTTTT. Its translation: CASSSLSGRTGELFF.